A single sample is the source of the 23 T cell receptor beta chains below, sequenced in a study of shared clonotypes between healthy human individuals. Sequencing was performed with immunoSEQ multiplex PCR; in TCRdb, only in-frame clones are kept and a portion is missing. The sample lists a few million clones; approximately 96% were seen once. Sequencing was carried out using naive CD4+ T cells sorted from blood. Subset defined: CD45RA+ positively selected. These receptor sequences come from a man between 18 and 29 years old in good health.

This chain uses TRBV5-1 with TRBJ1-4; D is unresolved. This CDR3 has 12 amino acids. Germline assignment: CDR1 SGHRS and CDR2 YFSETQ. The V gene lost 5 bases and the J gene lost 5 bases, with 7 bases spanning the gap. CDR3 protein: CASRGRNEKLFF. In nucleotides, the CDR3 is TGCGCCAGCAGGGGTAGAAATGAAAAACTGTTTTTT.

This clone appeared a single time. The chain combines TRBV7-2 with TRBJ2-3, with D perhaps TRBD2 (5 bases). This CDR3 spans 14 amino acids. Trimming pared 7 bases from V and 2 bases from J, leaving 13 bases between. Germline CDR1 is SGHTA and CDR2 is FQGNSA. For the CDR3, the DNA is TGTGCCAGCACCACCCGGAGGAACACAGATACGCAGTATTTT. This gives the protein CASTTRRNTDTQYF.

The rearrangement links TRBV7-2 to TRBJ1-1; D perhaps matches TRBD1 (5 bases). CDR3 length: 14 amino acids. CDR1 is SGHTA and CDR2 is FQGNSA in the germline V gene. The V and J ends lost 3 bases and 0 bases respectively, with 8 bases between them. The CDR3 nucleotides are TGTGCCAGCAGCTTCGGGGGGATGAACACTGAAGCTTTCTTT. As protein: CASSFGGMNTEAFF.

The genes are TRBV7-3 and TRBJ2-1, with no clear D. Germline V CDR1 and CDR2: SGHTA, FQGTGA. This CDR3 is 12 amino acids long. V was clipped by 5 bases and J by 6 bases, with 8 bases between them. The chain's CDR3 is CASSPPSNEQFF. In nucleotides, the CDR3 is TGTGCCAGCAGCCCACCCAGCAATGAGCAGTTCTTC.

This rearrangement joins TRBV5-8 to TRBJ1-2; 9 bases are shared with TRBD1. The CDR3 is 15 amino acids. V was clipped by 4 bases and J by 5 bases; unmatched bases: 9. CDR1 is SGHTS, CDR2 YDEGEE, per germline. CDR3 sequence reads: CASSMDRGYAYGYTF. CDR3 nucleotide sequence: TGTGCCAGCAGCATGGACAGGGGATACGCTTATGGCTACACCTTC.

The chain links TRBV11-3 to TRBJ2-5; 10 bases match TRBD2. Per the germline V gene, CDR1 is SGHNT and CDR2 is YENEEA. This CDR3 has 15 residues. Losses at the gene ends were 5 bases for V and 6 bases for J; bases not matched to a gene: 9. The CDR3 coding sequence is TGTGCCAGCAGCCACAGCGGGGGGGTGCCAAAGACCCAGTACTTC. Translated: CASSHSGGVPKTQYF.

The chain combines TRBV6-1 with TRBJ2-7; a weak D match, TRBD2 (6 bases). V was cut by 6 bases and J by 0 bases, with 12 bases left in between. Germline CDR1 is MNHNS and CDR2 is SASEGT. The CDR3 extends over 14 amino acids. CDR3 sequence reads: CASRAGGSSYEQYF. DNA for the CDR3: TGTGCCAGCAGGGCCGGGGGATCCTCCTACGAGCAGTACTTC.

V usage is TRBV7-9 and J usage is TRBJ1-6; D not certain. Germline lookup yields CDR1 SEHNR and CDR2 FQNEAQ (reference sequence). The V end lost 5 bases, the J end lost 7 bases, and 9 bases lay between the germline ends. CDR3 length: 13 amino acids. The CDR3: CASSETFNSPLHF. The CDR3 nucleotides read TGTGCCAGCAGCGAGACGTTCAATTCACCCCTCCACTTT.

DNA of the CDR3: TGTGCCAGCAGCCAATACGGGACAGGGGTGGTCACTGAAGCTTTCTTT. This codes for CASSQYGTGVVTEAFF. This chain connects TRBV7-6 to TRBJ1-1; TRBD1 agrees at 10 bases. V dropped 5 bases and J dropped 4; count of bases not matched to a gene: 10. Germline CDR1 SGHVS, CDR2 FNYEAQ. The CDR3 is 16 amino acids.

This chain links TRBV7-6 with TRBJ2-3; TRBD2 might be the D (5 bases). Germline CDR1 SGHVS, CDR2 FNYEAQ. This CDR3 spans 15 amino acids. V was pared by 3 bases and J by 0 bases, with 10 bases between. The CDR3 DNA sequence: TGTGCCAGCAGCTTGTCTAGCCCGAGCACAGATACGCAGTATTTT. This gives the protein CASSLSSPSTDTQYF. Full variable domain (remainder filled in from reference TRBV7-6 and TRBJ2-3): GAGVSQSPRYKVTKRGQDVALRCDPISGHVSLYWYRQALGQGPEFLTYFNYEAQQDKSGLPNDRFSAERPEGSISTLTIQRTEQRDSAMYRCASSLSSPSTDTQYFGPGTRLTVL.

V gene TRBV10-2 combines with J gene TRBJ2-7; 7 positions match TRBD1. Per the germline V gene, CDR1 is WSHSY and CDR2 is SAAADI. CDR3 length: 13 residues. With 5 bases clipped from V and 4 bases from J, the junction kept 5 bases outside the gene matches. The CDR3 nucleotides read TGCGCCAGCAGTATTAACAGGGGTTACGAGCAGTACTTC. This translates into CASSINRGYEQYF.

This rearrangement joins TRBV5-5 to TRBJ1-2; no definite D call. V lost 5 bases, J lost 4 bases, and 21 bases lay in between. The CDR3 has 16 amino acids. Germline CDR1 SGHKS, CDR2 YYEKEE (reference sequence). CDR3 sequence reads: CASSHPRGTQGYGYTF. The CDR3 DNA reads as TGTGCCAGCAGTCATCCACGGGGAACCCAAGGCTATGGCTACACCTTC.

V gene TRBV9 combines with J gene TRBJ1-2; D might be TRBD1 (5 bases). The CDR3 runs to 16 residues. Germline V gives CDR1 SGDLS, CDR2 YYNGEE. Trimming took off 4 bases at V and 7 bases at J, with 23 bases between the two ends. CDR3 region: CASSPMDTLGNPGYTF. CDR3 sequence (DNA): TGTGCCAGCAGCCCGATGGACACCCTGGGGAACCCTGGCTACACCTTC.

The chain employs TRBV18 and TRBJ2-7; tentative D call: TRBD2 (5 bases). Germline-derived CDR1 and CDR2 are KGHSH and LQKENI. CDR3 length equals 14 residues. Trimming stripped 6 bases from V and 1 base from J, with 13 bases between. In DNA form, the CDR3 reads TGTGCCAGCTCTGAGGGCAGAAAATCCTACGAGCAGTACTTC. Translated, it gives CASSEGRKSYEQYF.

This sequence joins TRBV28 and TRBJ2-7; D may be TRBD1 or TRBD2 (5 bases each). Germline assignment: CDR1 MDHEN and CDR2 SYDVKM. The CDR3 is 14 residues long. V lost 4 bases to trimming and J lost 2 bases, with 12 bases between them. The CDR3 nucleotides read TGTGCCAGCAGTTACGGGGCGCTGACCTACGAGCAGTACTTC. Its translation: CASSYGALTYEQYF.

This chain joins TRBV6-1 and TRBJ2-7; D may be TRBD2 (6 bases). This CDR3 region has 15 residues. The germline V gene has CDR1 MNHNS and CDR2 SASEGT. V shed 4 bases and J shed 2 bases, with 15 bases lying between them. CDR3 DNA: TGTGCCAGCAGTGTCGAAGCGGGTCCTGCCTACGAGCAGTACTTC. This sequence encodes CASSVEAGPAYEQYF.

This clone showed up just once. This chain's CDR3 is CASSNPALDRETQYF. The CDR3, as DNA: TGTGCCAGTAGTAACCCAGCGTTAGACAGAGAGACCCAGTACTTC. V and J are TRBV19 and TRBJ2-5; tentatively, D is TRBD1 (5 bases). This CDR3 is built from 15 residues. Germline loops: CDR1 LNHDA, CDR2 SQIVND (reference sequence). The ends were cut back, 4 bases at V and 4 bases at J, with 16 bases in the middle.

The chain recombines TRBV6-5 with TRBJ2-2; D gene uncertain. The CDR3 runs to 14 residues. V shed 9 bases and J shed 3 bases, with 14 bases lying between them. Germline CDR1 is MNHEY and CDR2 is SVGAGI. CDR3 DNA sequence: TGTGCCAGTCGTGACATACAGTACACCGGGGAGCTGTTTTTT. Encoded protein: CASRDIQYTGELFF.

The chain recombines TRBV5-1 with TRBJ2-7, with a tentative D call TRBD2 (5 bases). This CDR3 is built from 14 residues. V lost 3 bases to trimming and J lost 2 bases, with 12 bases between them. CDR1 and CDR2 (germline): SGHRS, YFSETQ. CDR3 bases: TGCGCCAGCAGCTCGCTGGACGGGACCTACGAGCAGTACTTC. It yields the protein CASSSLDGTYEQYF.

The CDR3 DNA is TGTGCCAGCTCATGGACAGGGGCCACTGAAGCTTTCTTT. Translating gives CASSWTGATEAFF. The genes are TRBV18 and TRBJ1-1; the match to TRBD1 covers 9 bases. This CDR3 is 13 amino acids long. V lost 5 bases, J lost 4 bases, and 2 bases stayed unmatched. The germline V gene has CDR1 KGHSH and CDR2 LQKENI.

The V call is TRBV2, the J call TRBJ2-2; 12 bases line up with TRBD2. J lost 6 bases, V lost 4 bases, and 12 bases had no gene match. The germline CDR1 and CDR2 sequences are SNHLY and FYNNEI. The CDR3 has 18 amino acids. The CDR3 DNA follows: TGTGCCAGCAGTGCGACACTAGCGGGAGGCACTTTATCCGGGGAGCTGTTTTTT. Translated, it gives CASSATLAGGTLSGELFF.

The chain employs TRBV9 and TRBJ2-5; no firm D call. Per the germline V gene, CDR1 is SGDLS and CDR2 is YYNGEE. The length of the CDR3 is 14 residues. V lost 3 bases and J lost 7, with 16 bases in between. In DNA form, the CDR3 reads TGTGCCAGCAGCGAAGTCATCCTTGGCGGGACCCAGTACTTC. Its translation: CASSEVILGGTQYF. The whole variable domain, filled in from reference TRBV9 and TRBJ2-5, reads DSGVTQTPKHLITATGQRVTLRCSPRSGDLSVYWYQQSLDQGLQFLIQYYNGEERAKGNILERFSAQQFPDLHSELNLSSLELGDSALYFCASSEVILGGTQYFGPGTRLLVL.

The chain employs TRBV7-3 and TRBJ2-7; tentatively, D is TRBD1 (6 bases). The CDR3 has 15 amino acids. The V end lost 2 bases, the J end lost 2 bases, and 13 bases lay between the germline ends. Germline CDR1 is SGHTA and CDR2 is FQGTGA. The CDR3 coding sequence is TGTGCCAGCAGCTTACCCGAACAGGGACCCTACGAGCAGTACTTC. It yields the protein CASSLPEQGPYEQYF.